This is a list of T cell receptor beta chains from one sample in a study of shared clonotypes between healthy human individuals. Produced via immunoSEQ multiplex PCR; TCRdb's table is partial and in-frame only. The sample lists about 510,000 clones, almost 97% occurring once. Sequenced input: naive CD4+ T cells sorted from blood. The receptors were sampled from a woman aged 25 to 39 in good health. The CDR3 runs from the conserved cysteine through the conserved F or W. A D gene is named only where the DNA matches it firmly. Some rows mark clone size as missing; the rest say once, few, many or name a class of expanded clone.

D: -; J: TRBJ2-7; V: TRBV11-2; size: -; DNA: TGTGCCAGCAGCTCCCAATACACGTCCTACGAGCAGTACTTC; CDR3: CASSSQYTSYEQYF
D: -; J: TRBJ2-3; V: TRBV4-1; size: -; DNA: TGCGCCAGCAGTTTGGTAGGATCTCGCACAGATACGCAGTATTTT; CDR3: CASSLVGSRTDTQYF
D: -; J: TRBJ2-7; V: TRBV5-1; size: once; DNA: TGCGCCAGCAGCTTGGCCATGGGGGGCGAGCAGTACTTC; CDR3: CASSLAMGGEQYF
D: TRBD1; J: TRBJ2-7; V: TRBV18; size: -; DNA: TGTGCCAGCTCACGGAACTATGACCGGGACAGATTTAGCGAGCAGTACTTC; CDR3: CASSRNYDRDRFSEQYF
D: -; J: TRBJ2-1; V: TRBV4-1; size: -; DNA: TGCGCCAGCAGCCAAGATCTCCTAGCGTGGGAGCAGTTCTTC; CDR3: CASSQDLLAWEQFF
D: -; J: TRBJ1-1; V: TRBV18; size: -; DNA: TGTGCCAGCTCACAAGGACAGCGGTTAGAAGCTTTCTTT; CDR3: CASSQGQRLEAFF
D: TRBD2; J: TRBJ2-1; V: TRBV5-1; size: -; DNA: TGCGCCAGCAGCCCACCTGGACTAAGCGGGAGGGCCAATGAGCAGTTCTTC; CDR3: CASSPPGLSGRANEQFF
D: TRBD1; J: TRBJ2-7; V: TRBV2; size: -; DNA: TGTGCCAGCAGTGACGGGACAGGGGCCCACGAGCAGTACTTC; CDR3: CASSDGTGAHEQYF
D: -; J: TRBJ2-2; V: TRBV4-1; size: -; DNA: TGCGCCAGCAGCCATCCCGCGTGGACCGGGGAGCTGTTTTTT; CDR3: CASSHPAWTGELFF
D: -; J: TRBJ2-7; V: TRBV7-8; size: -; DNA: TGTGCCAGCAGCGTAGCGAGAGCGGCAAGCTCCTACGAGCAGTACTTC; CDR3: CASSVARAASSYEQYF
D: -; J: TRBJ1-1; V: TRBV29-1; size: -; DNA: TGCAGCGCGCTCCGGGGGTCGAACACTGAAGCTTTCTTT; CDR3: CSALRGSNTEAFF
D: TRBD1; J: TRBJ2-2; V: TRBV2; size: -; DNA: TGTGCCACCGAAGCGACAGGGGCTGGCACCGGGGAGCTGTTTTTT; CDR3: CATEATGAGTGELFF
D: -; J: TRBJ1-5; V: TRBV6-6; size: once; DNA: TGTGCCACCCCTCTCGGCGACAGGTCCAATCAGCCCCAGCATTTT; CDR3: CATPLGDRSNQPQHF
D: -; J: TRBJ1-2; V: TRBV6-4; size: -; DNA: TGTGCCAGCAGTGAAGTGGGGGCTTATTCTGGCTACACCTTC; CDR3: CASSEVGAYSGYTF
D: -; J: TRBJ2-7; V: TRBV7-7; size: -; DNA: TGTGCCAGCAGCTTAGCTCCGGGGTTTTCCTACGAGCAGTACTTC; CDR3: CASSLAPGFSYEQYF
D: -; J: TRBJ1-2; V: TRBV10-3; size: -; DNA: TGTGCCATCAGTGGGATGGACGGATTGTATGGCTACACCTTC; CDR3: CAISGMDGLYGYTF
D: -; J: TRBJ1-1; V: TRBV28; size: -; DNA: TGTGCCAGCAAGGAGGCGTCGTGGGCTTTCTTT; CDR3: CASKEASWAFF
D: -; J: TRBJ2-7; V: TRBV15; size: few; DNA: TGTGCCACCAGCAGGCAGGCCGGGTCTTCCTACGAGCAGTACTTC; CDR3: CATSRQAGSSYEQYF
D: TRBD1; J: TRBJ2-2; V: TRBV5-1; size: -; DNA: TGCGCCAGCAGCTTGGACAGGGGTCATACCGGGGAGCTGTTTTTT; CDR3: CASSLDRGHTGELFF
D: -; J: TRBJ2-2; V: TRBV28; size: -; DNA: TGTGCCAGCAGTTTTACGCAGGGAGGCACCGGGGAGCTGTTTTTT; CDR3: CASSFTQGGTGELFF
D: -; J: TRBJ2-2; V: TRBV19; size: -; DNA: TGTGCCAGTAGTATCGGGGGGCGTGGGACCGGGGAGCTGTTTTTT; CDR3: CASSIGGRGTGELFF
D: TRBD1; J: TRBJ1-1; V: TRBV7-9; size: -; DNA: TGTGCCAGCAGGACAGGGAAAGGAAAAAACACTGAAGCTTTCTTT; CDR3: CASRTGKGKNTEAFF
D: -; J: TRBJ2-6; V: TRBV6-5; size: -; DNA: TGTGCCAGCAGTTACTGGCCCAACTCTGGGGCCAACGTCCTGACTTTC; CDR3: CASSYWPNSGANVLTF
D: TRBD2; J: TRBJ2-5; V: TRBV6-1; size: -; DNA: TGTGCCAGCAGCATACTAGCGGGAGAAGTAGAGACCCAGTACTTC; CDR3: CASSILAGEVETQYF
D: TRBD1; J: TRBJ2-7; V: TRBV7-9; size: -; DNA: TGTGCCAGCAGCTTGGACAGGGGGCATGACGAGCAGTACTTC; CDR3: CASSLDRGHDEQYF
D: -; J: TRBJ2-2; V: TRBV14; size: -; DNA: TGTGCCAGCAGACGGGACGGACATTCGAACACCGGGGAGCTGTTTTTT; CDR3: CASRRDGHSNTGELFF
D: TRBD1; J: TRBJ1-4; V: TRBV4-1; size: -; DNA: TGCGCCAGCAGCCGGACCGGGACAGGGAGTGAAAAACTGTTTTTT; CDR3: CASSRTGTGSEKLFF
D: -; J: TRBJ1-1; V: TRBV7-9; size: -; DNA: TGTGCCAGCAGCTCACACATGAACACTGAAGCTTTCTTT; CDR3: CASSSHMNTEAFF
D: TRBD1; J: TRBJ2-3; V: TRBV5-5; size: -; DNA: TGTGCCAGCAGACGACAGGGATTGGCAGATACGCAGTATTTT; CDR3: CASRRQGLADTQYF
D: -; J: TRBJ2-7; V: TRBV7-3; size: -; DNA: TGTGCCAGCAGTCAAAATTCCATAGGATCCGAGCAGTACTTC; CDR3: CASSQNSIGSEQYF
D: -; J: TRBJ1-1; V: TRBV6-5; size: -; DNA: TGTGCCAGCGGACCCGGGGAGGGATACACTGAAGCTTTCTTT; CDR3: CASGPGEGYTEAFF
D: TRBD1; J: TRBJ2-7; V: TRBV5-4; size: -; DNA: TGTGCCAGCAGCTTGGGGCAGGGGGAGAGGGAGCAGTACTTC; CDR3: CASSLGQGEREQYF
D: -; J: TRBJ1-5; V: TRBV18; size: -; DNA: TGTGCCAGCTCACCAAGAGGGGACGTTCGTCAGCCCCAGCATTTT; CDR3: CASSPRGDVRQPQHF
D: TRBD2; J: TRBJ2-7; V: TRBV7-2; size: -; DNA: TGTGCCAGCAGCTTAGGACTAGCGGGAGGGCCCCGTGCCTACGAGCAGTACTTC; CDR3: CASSLGLAGGPRAYEQYF
D: TRBD2; J: TRBJ2-3; V: TRBV2; size: -; DNA: TGTGCCAGCAGTGGGGTTTTACGGGAGGGCCGCCCAGATACGCAGTATTTT; CDR3: CASSGVLREGRPDTQYF
D: TRBD1; J: TRBJ1-2; V: TRBV4-1; size: -; DNA: TGCGCCAGCAGCCATCCGGACAGGGTCTATGGCTACACCTTC; CDR3: CASSHPDRVYGYTF
D: -; J: TRBJ2-7; V: TRBV28; size: -; DNA: TGTGCCAGCCGGGACTGGGGGCCCTACGAGCAGTACTTC; CDR3: CASRDWGPYEQYF
D: TRBD1; J: TRBJ2-1; V: TRBV15; size: -; DNA: TGTGCCACCAGCAGGGGACAGAGATTCTACAATGAGCAGTTCTTC; CDR3: CATSRGQRFYNEQFF
D: -; J: TRBJ2-7; V: TRBV18; size: -; DNA: TGTGCCAGCTCACCAGGGACGAGGGAGCAGTACTTC; CDR3: CASSPGTREQYF
D: TRBD1; J: TRBJ1-4; V: TRBV19; size: -; DNA: TGTGCCAGTAGTATAGGTACAGGGGCGACAAATGAAAAACTGTTTTTT; CDR3: CASSIGTGATNEKLFF
D: -; J: TRBJ1-3; V: TRBV10-3; size: -; DNA: TGTGCCATCAGCGGGACCCACGATCAAGGATCTGGAAACACCATATATTTT; CDR3: CAISGTHDQGSGNTIYF
D: TRBD2; J: TRBJ2-7; V: TRBV5-4; size: -; DNA: TGTGCCAGCAGCCATGTCGTTCTACTAGCGGGAGAGATTGAGCAGTACTTC; CDR3: CASSHVVLLAGEIEQYF
D: TRBD2; J: TRBJ2-2; V: TRBV5-1; size: -; DNA: TGCGCCAGCAGCTTGGACCGCGGGAGTATTGGCGGGGAGCTGTTTTTT; CDR3: CASSLDRGSIGGELFF
D: -; J: TRBJ2-5; V: TRBV5-4; size: -; DNA: TGTGCCAGCAGCTTTCCCAACCAAGAGACCCAGTACTTC; CDR3: CASSFPNQETQYF
D: -; J: TRBJ1-1; V: TRBV18; size: -; DNA: TGTGCCAGCTCACCACGGGCTTTCGGGGGAGGGTCCCCTGAAGCTTTCTTT; CDR3: CASSPRAFGGGSPEAFF
D: -; J: TRBJ2-7; V: TRBV5-1; size: -; DNA: TGCGCCAGCAGACCTTTCGCGGGGAGCTCCTACGAGCAGTACTTC; CDR3: CASRPFAGSSYEQYF